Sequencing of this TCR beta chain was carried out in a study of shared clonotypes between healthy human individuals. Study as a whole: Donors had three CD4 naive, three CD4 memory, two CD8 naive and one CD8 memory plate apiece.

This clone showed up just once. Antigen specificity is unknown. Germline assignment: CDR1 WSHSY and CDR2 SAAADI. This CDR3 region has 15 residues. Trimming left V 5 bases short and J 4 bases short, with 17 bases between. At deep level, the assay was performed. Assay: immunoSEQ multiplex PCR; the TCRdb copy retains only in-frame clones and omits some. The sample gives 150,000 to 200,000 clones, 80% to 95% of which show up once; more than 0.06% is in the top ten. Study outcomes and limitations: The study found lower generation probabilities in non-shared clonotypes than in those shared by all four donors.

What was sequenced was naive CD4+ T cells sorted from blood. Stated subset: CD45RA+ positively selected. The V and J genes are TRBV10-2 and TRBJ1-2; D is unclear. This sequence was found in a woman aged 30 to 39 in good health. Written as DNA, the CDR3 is TGCGCCAGCAGTCCTTTACCCAGGTTCGCCTATGGCTACACCTTC. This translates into CASSPLPRFAYGYTF.